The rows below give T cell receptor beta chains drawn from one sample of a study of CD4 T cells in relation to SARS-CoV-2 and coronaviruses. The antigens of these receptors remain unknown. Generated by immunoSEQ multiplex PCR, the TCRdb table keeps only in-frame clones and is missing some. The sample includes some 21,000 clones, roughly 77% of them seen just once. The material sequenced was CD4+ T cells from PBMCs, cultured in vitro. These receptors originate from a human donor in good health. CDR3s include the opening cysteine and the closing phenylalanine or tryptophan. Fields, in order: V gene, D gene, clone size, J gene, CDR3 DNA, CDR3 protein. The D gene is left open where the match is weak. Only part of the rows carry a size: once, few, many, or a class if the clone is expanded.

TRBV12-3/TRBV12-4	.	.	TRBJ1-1	TGTGCCAGCAGTTGGACGGCACACACTGAAGCTTTCTTT	CASSWTAHTEAFF
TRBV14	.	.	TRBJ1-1	TGTGCCAGCAGCCCCCGCCGGGGTGAAGCTTTCTTT	CASSPRRGEAFF
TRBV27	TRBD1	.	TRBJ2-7	TGTGCCAGCAGTTCTACGCCCCGGGACAGGGACTACGAGCAGTACTTC	CASSSTPRDRDYEQYF
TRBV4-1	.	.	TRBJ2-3	TGCGCCAGCAGCCAAGTCGGGCGGGGACCTAGCACAGATACGCAGTATTTT	CASSQVGRGPSTDTQYF
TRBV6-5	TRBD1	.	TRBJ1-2	TGTGCCAGCAGCGACAGGGGAAGAAACTATGGCTACACCTTC	CASSDRGRNYGYTF
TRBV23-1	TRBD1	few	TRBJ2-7	TGCGCCCGGAGGGGGACAGGGGGCGGCGAGCAGTACTTC	CARRGTGGGEQYF
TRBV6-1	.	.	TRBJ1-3	TGTGCCAGCAGTGAAGGATACTCTGGAAACACCATATATTTT	CASSEGYSGNTIYF
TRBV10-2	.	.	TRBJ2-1	TGCGCCAGCAGTGTCCTAACTGAGCAGTTCTTC	CASSVLTEQFF
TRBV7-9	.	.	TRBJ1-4	TGTGCCAGCAGCGTGGGGTTTGAAAAACTGTTTTTT	CASSVGFEKLFF
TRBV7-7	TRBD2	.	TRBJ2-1	TGTGCCAGCAGCTTAGGGAGCGGGAGCAACAATGAGCAGTTCTTC	CASSLGSGSNNEQFF
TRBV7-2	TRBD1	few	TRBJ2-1	TGTGCCAGCAGCTCCCAGGGGGACGGCTATGGTCGGGGTGAGCAGTTCTTC	CASSSQGDGYGRGEQFF
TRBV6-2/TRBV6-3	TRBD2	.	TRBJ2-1	TGTGCCAGCAGCAGGGGGGGACTAGCGGGGGCAAATGAGCAGTTCTTC	CASSRGGLAGANEQFF
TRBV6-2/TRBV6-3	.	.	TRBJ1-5	TGTGCCAGCAGTTACTCGACTCTGGGGAATCAGCCCCAGCATTTT	CASSYSTLGNQPQHF
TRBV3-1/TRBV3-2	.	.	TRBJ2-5	TGTGCCAGCAGCCAAGGAGGGGGGCAAGAGACCCAGTACTTC	CASSQGGGQETQYF
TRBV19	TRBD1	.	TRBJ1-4	TGTGCCAGTAACACAGGGGCTAATGAAAAACTGTTTTTT	CASNTGANEKLFF
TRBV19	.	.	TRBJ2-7	TGTGCCAGTAGTAAGCACGGGGCGCGGAACTACTACGAGCAGTACTTC	CASSKHGARNYYEQYF
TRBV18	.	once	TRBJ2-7	TGTGCCAGCTCACCCTACATAGGGACCTACGAGCAGTACTTC	CASSPYIGTYEQYF
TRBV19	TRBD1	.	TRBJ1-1	TGTGCCAGTAGTACTAAGACAGGGCTTAACACTGAAGCTTTCTTT	CASSTKTGLNTEAFF
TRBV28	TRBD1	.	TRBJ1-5	TGTGCCAGCAGTTCTCTGACAGGGGGGGATCAGCCCCAGCATTTT	CASSSLTGGDQPQHF
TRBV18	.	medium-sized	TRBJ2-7	TGTGCCAGCTCACCACCTAGTGGATCGAACGAGCAGTACTTC	CASSPPSGSNEQYF
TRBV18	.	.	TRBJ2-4	TGTGCCAGCTCACCAGGACAGACCGTAAACATTCAGTACTTC	CASSPGQTVNIQYF